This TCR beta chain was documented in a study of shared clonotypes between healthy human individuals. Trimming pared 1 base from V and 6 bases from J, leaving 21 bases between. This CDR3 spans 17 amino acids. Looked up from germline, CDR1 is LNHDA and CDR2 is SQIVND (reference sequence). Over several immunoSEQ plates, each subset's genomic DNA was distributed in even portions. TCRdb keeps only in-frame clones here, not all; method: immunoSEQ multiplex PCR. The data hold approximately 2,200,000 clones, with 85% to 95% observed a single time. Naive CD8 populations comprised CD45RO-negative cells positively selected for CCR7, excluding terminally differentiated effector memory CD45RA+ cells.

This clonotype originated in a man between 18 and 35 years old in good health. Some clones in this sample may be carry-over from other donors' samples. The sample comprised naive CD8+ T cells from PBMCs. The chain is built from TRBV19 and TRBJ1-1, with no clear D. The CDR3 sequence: CASSIGFWGGQGAEAFF. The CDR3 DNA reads TGTGCCAGTAGTATAGGGTTTTGGGGAGGGCAAGGCGCTGAAGCTTTCTTT. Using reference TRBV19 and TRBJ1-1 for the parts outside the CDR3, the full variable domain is DGGITQSPKYLFRKEGQNVTLSCEQNLNHDAMYWYRQDPGQGLRLIYYSQIVNDFQKGDIAEGYSVSREKKESFPLTVTSAQKNPTAFYLCASSIGFWGGQGAEAFFGQGTRLTVV.